This entry lists 15 T cell receptor beta chains sequenced from one sample in a study of cytomegalovirus exposure and HLA in healthy donors. Primers for the PCR totalled 60 Vbeta and 13 Jbeta. Method: immunoSEQ multiplex PCR; TCRdb's copy keeps in-frame clones and lacks some. This table has about 160,000 clones, 75% to 80% appearing once. Input material: PBMCs. Receptor source: a woman aged 45-65 years in good health and CMV-seropositive.

This clone was detected only a few times. The chain uses TRBV5-1 and TRBJ2-7, with 8 positions matching TRBD1. V trimming: 4 bases; J trimming: 5 bases; junction bases outside the gene matches: 11. Germline V CDR1 and CDR2: SGHRS, YFSETQ. This CDR3 comprises 15 residues. The CDR3 bases are TGCGCCAGCAGCCACAACAGGGGGTTATTGGACGAGCAGTACTTC. It specifies CASSHNRGLLDEQYF.

Comment on this clone: One end of the junction does not line up with germline, which may come from a read error. The V gene is TRBV7-9, the J gene TRBJ2-1, with 11 nucleotides matching TRBD2. Germline CDR1 SEHNR, CDR2 FQNEAQ (reference sequence). The CDR3 runs to 17 residues. The CDR3 reads CASRLGVTSGRLNEQFF. The CDR3 nucleotides read TGTGCCAGCAGGTTAGGGGTAACTAGCGGGAGATTGAATGAGCAGTTCTTC.

This clone was detected only a few times. The V and J genes are TRBV7-2 and TRBJ2-6; 7 nucleotides match TRBD2. J was trimmed by 0 bases and V by 4 bases; bases with no gene match: 9. CDR3 size: 18 residues. Germline V gives CDR1 SGHTA, CDR2 FQGNSA. In DNA, the CDR3 is TGTGCCAGCAGCTCGGGGAGGGGACGGGACTCTGGGGCCAACGTCCTGACTTTC. Its protein is CASSSGRGRDSGANVLTF.

The CDR3 DNA reads TGTGCCAGCAGCTTAGTGGGGGTAGCGGGAGCCTACGAGCAGTACTTC. It translates to CASSLVGVAGAYEQYF. The V gene is TRBV7-9, the J gene TRBJ2-7; 9 bases line up with TRBD2. Losses at the gene ends were 1 base for V and 2 bases for J; bases not matched to a gene: 6. The CDR3 is made up of 16 amino acids. CDR1 is SEHNR and CDR2 is FQNEAQ in the germline V gene (reference sequence).

This clone was counted between two and nine times. V and J are TRBV2 and TRBJ2-2, with D tentatively TRBD2 (6 bases). CDR3 length: 15 amino acids. Germline CDR1 SNHLY, CDR2 FYNNEI. Deletions cut 7 bases from V and 7 bases from J, with 19 bases between. The CDR3 region has the DNA TGTGCCAGCACAGTACTAGCTCGGTTTGTCGGGGAGCTGTTTTTT. Protein: CASTVLARFVGELFF. Full variable domain (missing parts from reference TRBV2 and TRBJ2-2): EPEVTQTPSHQVTQMGQEVILRCVPISNHLYFYWYRQILGQKVEFLVSFYNNEISEKSEIFDDQFSVERPDGSNFTLKIRSTKLEDSAMYFCASTVLARFVGELFFGEGSRLTVL.

The gene calls are TRBV10-3 and TRBJ1-1, with D possibly matching TRBD1 (6 bases). This CDR3 has 13 amino acids. Germline V lookup: CDR1 ENHRY, CDR2 SYGVKD. V gave up 3 bases and J gave up 5 bases, with 10 bases separating them. CDR3 in DNA: TGTGCCATCAGTGAAGACAGGATGACTGAAGCTTTCTTT. This encodes CAISEDRMTEAFF.

The rearrangement joins TRBV19 to TRBJ1-2, with a tentative D call TRBD1 (6 bases). This CDR3 has 15 amino acids. Deletions cut 4 bases from V and 3 bases from J, with 15 bases between. Germline CDR1 and CDR2: LNHDA and SQIVND (reference sequence). The CDR3 DNA follows: TGTGCCAGTAGTAAGGGGCAGGGGATGGACTATGGCTACACCTTC. Encoded protein: CASSKGQGMDYGYTF.

The rearrangement joins TRBV5-8 to TRBJ1-4; TRBD1 matches 9 bases. Looked up from germline, CDR1 is SGHTS and CDR2 is YDEGEE. CDR3 size: 14 residues. With V trimmed by 4 bases and J by 6 bases, 4 bases remained unmatched. The CDR3 coding sequence is TGTGCCAGCAGCCCCCGGGACAGGGATGAAAAACTGTTTTTT. Translation: CASSPRDRDEKLFF.

The chain has TRBV6-5 and TRBJ1-5; D is undetermined. V gave up 4 bases and J gave up 2 bases, with 9 bases separating them. Per the germline V gene, CDR1 is MNHEY and CDR2 is SVGAGI. The CDR3 is 14 residues long. Here the CDR3 DNA reads TGTGCCAGCAGTTCTCCGTCGGGCAATCAGCCCCAGCATTTT. It specifies CASSSPSGNQPQHF.

This clone appeared a few times. The chain carries TRBV4-1 and TRBJ2-7, with 12 bases matching TRBD2. The CDR3 length is 16 residues. Trimming removed 1 base from V and 5 bases from J; junction bases left unmatched: 6. The germline CDR1 and CDR2 sequences are MGHRA and YSYEKL. The CDR3 coding sequence is TGCGCCAGCAGCCAAGGGACTAGCGGGACCTGGGACGAGCAGTACTTC. Amino acid sequence: CASSQGTSGTWDEQYF.

The V gene is TRBV4-1, the J gene TRBJ2-1; 11 positions agree with TRBD2. Germline V gene sequence: CDR1 MGHRA, CDR2 YSYEKL. The CDR3 has 17 residues. With 0 bases clipped from V and 1 base from J, the junction kept 2 bases outside the gene matches. Here the CDR3 reads CASSQEGTSGSYNEQFF. CDR3 DNA sequence: TGCGCCAGCAGCCAAGAGGGGACTAGCGGTTCCTACAATGAGCAGTTCTTC.

This sequence joins TRBV5-4 and TRBJ2-5; 8 bases align to TRBD1. Germline values: CDR1 SGHNT, CDR2 YYREEE (reference sequence). After removal of 6 bases from V and 2 bases from J, the junction contained 12 bases not matched to a gene. The CDR3 consists of 16 residues. CDR3 DNA: TGTGCCAGCAACCGAAAGGGACAGGCAAGTCAAGAGACCCAGTACTTC. Residues: CASNRKGQASQETQYF.

The gene calls are TRBV5-1 and TRBJ2-1; 13 bases align to TRBD2. Germline V gene sequence: CDR1 SGHRS, CDR2 YFSETQ. The CDR3 has 16 residues. V was clipped by 0 bases and J by 5 bases; unmatched bases: 2. DNA of the CDR3: TGCGCCAGCAGCTTGGGGACTAGCGGGGGACACAATGAGCAGTTCTTC. It specifies CASSLGTSGGHNEQFF. Full variable domain (rest looked up from reference TRBV5-1 and TRBJ2-1): KAGVTQTPRYLIKTRGQQVTLSCSPISGHRSVSWYQQTPGQGLQFLFEYFSETQRNKGNFPGRFSGRQFSNSRSEMNVSTLELGDSALYLCASSLGTSGGHNEQFFGPGTRLTVL.

The chain employs TRBV28 and TRBJ1-2; the D gene is possibly TRBD1 (6 bases). V was pared by 2 bases and J by 2 bases, with 15 bases between. CDR1 MDHEN and CDR2 SYDVKM come from the germline V gene. CDR3 length: 16 amino acids. The CDR3 spells CASSLGAGRGNYGYTF. The DNA of the CDR3 is TGTGCCAGCAGTTTAGGTGCAGGGAGGGGGAACTATGGCTACACCTTC.

The V and J genes are TRBV13 and TRBJ1-1, with unresolved D. With 8 bases removed from V and 4 bases from J, the gap between germline ends came to 11 bases. CDR3 length equals 12 residues. The germline gives CDR1 PRHDT, CDR2 FYEKMQ (reference sequence). In DNA, the CDR3 is TGTGCCAGCGAAGCGGCGTCCACTGAAGCTTTCTTT. Translated: CASEAASTEAFF. The full variable domain, its missing parts supplied by reference TRBV13 and TRBJ1-1, is AAGVIQSPRHLIKEKRETATLKCYPIPRHDTVYWYQQGPGQDPQFLISFYEKMQSDKGSIPDRFSAQQFSDYHSELNMSSLELGDSALYFCASEAASTEAFFGQGTRLTVV.